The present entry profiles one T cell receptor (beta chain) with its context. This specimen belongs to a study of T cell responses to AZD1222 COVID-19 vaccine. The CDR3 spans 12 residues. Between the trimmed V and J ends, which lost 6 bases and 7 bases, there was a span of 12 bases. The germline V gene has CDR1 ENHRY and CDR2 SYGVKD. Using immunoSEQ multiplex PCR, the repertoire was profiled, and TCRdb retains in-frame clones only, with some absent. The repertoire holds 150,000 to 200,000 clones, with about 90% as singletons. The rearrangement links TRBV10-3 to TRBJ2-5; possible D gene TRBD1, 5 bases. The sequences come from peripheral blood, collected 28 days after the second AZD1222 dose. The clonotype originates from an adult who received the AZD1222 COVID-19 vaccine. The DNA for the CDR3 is TGTGCCATCAGCCCCCCCCAGGGGACCCAGTACTTC. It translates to CAISPPQGTQYF.